The 4 T cell receptor beta chains given below trace back to one sample, sequenced in a study of blood T cells in healthy people across ages. Next came a second PCR, run for roughly 6 to 11 cycles, which used a sample-barcoded 5' primer along with a J-beta primer mix. Using its own MiXCR run on the 5' RACE reads, TCRdb lists one record per CDR3 protein. The sample carries fewer than 950,000 distinct CDR3 sequences, 36% recorded once. The sequenced sample consisted of blood. These receptors were obtained from a young man in good health.

In its sample, this clonotype was seen once. The gene calls are TRBV4-1 and TRBJ1-2, with D possibly being TRBD1 (5 bases). The germline V gene encodes CDR1 MGHRA and CDR2 YSYEKL. The CDR3 has 16 residues. V gave up 0 bases and J gave up 6 bases, with 17 bases separating them. Here the CDR3 reads CASSQDSDGGVDGYTF. The CDR3 nucleotides are TGCGCCAGCAGCCAAGACTCGGATGGGGGTGTCGATGGCTACACCTTC.

V and J are TRBV6-5 and TRBJ2-7, with 9 bases matching TRBD1. The V gene's germline CDR1 is MNHEY and CDR2 SVGAGI. This CDR3 region has 15 residues. The V and J ends lost 6 bases and 7 bases, in that order; junction bases with no gene match: 13. The CDR3 spells CASRTGTGLTNEQYF. The CDR3 coding sequence is TGTGCCAGCAGAACCGGGACAGGGTTGACCAATGAGCAGTACTTC.

The gene calls are TRBV3-1 and TRBJ2-1; possibly TRBD2 for D (6 bases). The CDR3 covers 13 residues. With 6 bases removed from V and 13 bases from J, the gap between germline ends came to 19 bases. Germline CDR1 and CDR2: LGHDT and YNNKEL (reference sequence). For the CDR3, the DNA is TGTGCCAGCAGGGTTAGCGGCCAAGAGACCCAGTTCTTC. Translating it yields CASRVSGQETQFF.

This clonotype showed up many times. V and J are TRBV10-3 and TRBJ2-3; TRBD2 agrees at 10 bases. The germline V gene encodes CDR1 ENHRY and CDR2 SYGVKD. CDR3 length: 15 residues. Trimming removed 4 bases from V and 6 bases from J; junction bases left unmatched: 7. The CDR3 bases are TGTGCCATCAGTGGGGCGGGACTAGCGACGGATACGCAGTATTTT. Translation gives CAISGAGLATDTQYF.